The sequence of this T cell receptor (beta chain) was determined in a study of blood T cell repertoires in COVID-19. Study information: The United States, Italy and Spain provided the acute and convalescent COVID-19 samples. T cells, B-cell-depleted T cells, or PBMCs provided the cDNA or gDNA that served as material.

Using immunoSEQ multiplex PCR, the repertoire was profiled, and TCRdb retains in-frame clones only, with some absent. The profile shows 85,000 to 100,000 clones, 65% to 90% of them singletons. The CDR3 runs 15 residues. From germline, CDR1 is GTSNPN and CDR2 SVGIG (reference sequence). Trimming pared 0 bases from V and 6 bases from J, leaving 12 bases between. The rearrangement uses TRBV30 and TRBJ1-6; D might be TRBD1 (6 bases). Sequencing was carried out using peripheral blood. The sequence came from a man in his fifties or sixties with acute or convalescent COVID-19. The CDR3 here is CAWSVVGALNSPLHF. The CDR3 coding sequence is TGTGCCTGGAGTGTGGTGGGGGCCCTTAATTCACCCCTCCACTTT. Filled out from reference TRBV30 and TRBJ1-6, the complete variable domain reads SQTIHQWPATLVQPVGSPLSLECTVEGTSNPNLYWYRQAAGRGLQLLFYSVGIGQISSEVPQNLSASRPQDRQFILSSKKLLLSDSGFYLCAWSVVGALNSPLHFGNGTRLTVT.